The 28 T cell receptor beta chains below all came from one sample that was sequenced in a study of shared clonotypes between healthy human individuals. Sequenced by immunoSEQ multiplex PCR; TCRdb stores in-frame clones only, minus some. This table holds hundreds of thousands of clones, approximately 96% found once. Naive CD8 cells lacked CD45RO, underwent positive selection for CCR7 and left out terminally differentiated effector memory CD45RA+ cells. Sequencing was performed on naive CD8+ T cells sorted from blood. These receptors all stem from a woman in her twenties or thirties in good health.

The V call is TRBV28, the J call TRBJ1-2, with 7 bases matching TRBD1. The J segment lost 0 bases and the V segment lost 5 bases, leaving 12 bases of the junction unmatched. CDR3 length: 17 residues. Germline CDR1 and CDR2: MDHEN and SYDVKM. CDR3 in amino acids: CASSLPPQGGANYGYTF. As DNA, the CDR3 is TGTGCCAGCAGTCTCCCGCCCCAGGGGGGCGCTAACTATGGCTACACCTTC.

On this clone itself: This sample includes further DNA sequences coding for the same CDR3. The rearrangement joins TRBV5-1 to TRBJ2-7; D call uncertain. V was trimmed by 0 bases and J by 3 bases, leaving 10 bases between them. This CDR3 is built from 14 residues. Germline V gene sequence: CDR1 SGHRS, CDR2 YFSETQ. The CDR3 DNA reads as TGCGCCAGCAGCTTGGCAGGCGTGAGCTACGAGCAGTACTTC. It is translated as CASSLAGVSYEQYF.

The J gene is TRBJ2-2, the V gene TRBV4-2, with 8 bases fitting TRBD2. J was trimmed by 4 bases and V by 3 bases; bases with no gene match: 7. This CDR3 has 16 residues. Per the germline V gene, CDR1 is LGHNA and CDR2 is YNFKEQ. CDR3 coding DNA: TGTGCCAGCAGCCAGGAAAGCGGGAGTTTCACCGGGGAGCTGTTTTTT. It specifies CASSQESGSFTGELFF.

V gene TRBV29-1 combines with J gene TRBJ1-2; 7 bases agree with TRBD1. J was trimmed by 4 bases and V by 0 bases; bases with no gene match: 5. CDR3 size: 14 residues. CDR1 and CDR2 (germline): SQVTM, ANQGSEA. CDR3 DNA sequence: TGCAGCGTTGAAGATGTGCAGGGGGGCTATGGCTACACCTTC. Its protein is CSVEDVQGGYGYTF.

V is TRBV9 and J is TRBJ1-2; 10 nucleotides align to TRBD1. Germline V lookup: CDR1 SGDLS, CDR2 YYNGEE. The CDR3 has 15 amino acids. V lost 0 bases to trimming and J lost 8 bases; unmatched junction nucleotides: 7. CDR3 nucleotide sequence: TGTGCCAGCAGCGTAGAAGGGACAGGGGAGGACGGCTACACCTTC. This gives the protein CASSVEGTGEDGYTF.

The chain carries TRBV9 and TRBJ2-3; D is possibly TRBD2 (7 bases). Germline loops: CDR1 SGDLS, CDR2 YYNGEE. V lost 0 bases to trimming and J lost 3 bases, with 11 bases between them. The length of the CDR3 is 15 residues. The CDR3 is CASSVEGGPTDTQYF. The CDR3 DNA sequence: TGTGCCAGCAGCGTAGAGGGGGGGCCTACAGATACGCAGTATTTT.

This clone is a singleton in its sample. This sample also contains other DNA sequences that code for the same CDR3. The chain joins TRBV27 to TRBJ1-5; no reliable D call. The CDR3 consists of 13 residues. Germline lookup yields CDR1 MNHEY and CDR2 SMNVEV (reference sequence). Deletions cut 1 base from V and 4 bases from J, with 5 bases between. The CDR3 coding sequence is TGTGCCAGCAGTTTATGGGGTAATCAGCCCCAGCATTTT. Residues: CASSLWGNQPQHF.

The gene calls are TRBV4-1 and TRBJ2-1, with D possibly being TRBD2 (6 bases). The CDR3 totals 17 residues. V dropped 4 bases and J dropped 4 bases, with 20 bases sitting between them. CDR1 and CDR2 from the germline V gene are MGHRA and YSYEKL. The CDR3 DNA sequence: TGCGCCAGCAGCCGAGTACCCGGGGATAGCGGATACAATGAGCAGTTCTTC. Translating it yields CASSRVPGDSGYNEQFF.

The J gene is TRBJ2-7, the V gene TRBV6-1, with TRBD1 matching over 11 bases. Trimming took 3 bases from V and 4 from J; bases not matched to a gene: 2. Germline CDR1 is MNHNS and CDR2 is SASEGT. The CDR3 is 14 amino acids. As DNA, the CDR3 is TGTGCCAGCAGTGATGGGACAGGGGGTTACGAGCAGTACTTC. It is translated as CASSDGTGGYEQYF.

The CDR3, as DNA: TGTGCCAGCAGCCAAGACCAGGGCGGGTTTTACGAGCAGTACTTC. Its protein product is CASSQDQGGFYEQYF. The chain employs TRBV4-2 and TRBJ2-7, with D possibly called TRBD1 or TRBD2 (5 bases each). This CDR3 is 15 amino acids long. Trimming took off 0 bases at V and 4 bases at J, with 13 bases between the two ends. The V gene's germline CDR1 is LGHNA and CDR2 YNFKEQ.

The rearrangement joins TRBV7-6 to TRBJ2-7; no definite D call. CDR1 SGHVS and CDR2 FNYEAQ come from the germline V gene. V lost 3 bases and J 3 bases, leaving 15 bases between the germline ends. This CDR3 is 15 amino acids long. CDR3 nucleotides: TGTGCCAGCAGCTTGCTCGCAGGAAATTTCTACGAGCAGTACTTC. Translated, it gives CASSLLAGNFYEQYF. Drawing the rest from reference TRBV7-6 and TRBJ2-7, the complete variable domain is GAGVSQSPRYKVTKRGQDVALRCDPISGHVSLYWYRQALGQGPEFLTYFNYEAQQDKSGLPNDRFSAERPEGSISTLTIQRTEQRDSAMYRCASSLLAGNFYEQYFGPGTRLTVT.

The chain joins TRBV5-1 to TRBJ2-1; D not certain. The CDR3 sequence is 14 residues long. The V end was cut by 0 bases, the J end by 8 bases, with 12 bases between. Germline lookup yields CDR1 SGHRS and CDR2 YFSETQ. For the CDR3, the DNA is TGCGCCAGCAGCTTGGCCAACCGTATCGATGAGCAGTTCTTC. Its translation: CASSLANRIDEQFF.

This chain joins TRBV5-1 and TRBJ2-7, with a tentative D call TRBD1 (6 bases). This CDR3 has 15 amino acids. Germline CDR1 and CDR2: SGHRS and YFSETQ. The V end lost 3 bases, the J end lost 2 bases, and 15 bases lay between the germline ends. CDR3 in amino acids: CASSSLQGWPYEQYF. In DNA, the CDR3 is TGCGCCAGCAGCTCCTTACAGGGCTGGCCCTACGAGCAGTACTTC.

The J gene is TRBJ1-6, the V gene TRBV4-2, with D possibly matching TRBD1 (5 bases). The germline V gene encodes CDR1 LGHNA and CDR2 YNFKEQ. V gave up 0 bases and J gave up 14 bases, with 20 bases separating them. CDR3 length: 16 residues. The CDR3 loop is CASSQDPFGAAAALHF. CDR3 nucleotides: TGTGCCAGCAGCCAAGATCCGTTCGGGGCGGCCGCGGCCCTCCACTTT.

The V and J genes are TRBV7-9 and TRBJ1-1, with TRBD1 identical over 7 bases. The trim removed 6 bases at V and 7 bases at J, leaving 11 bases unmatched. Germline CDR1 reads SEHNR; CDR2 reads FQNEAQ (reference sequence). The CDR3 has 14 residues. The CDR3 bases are TGTGCCAGCAGTTTCCCGGGGACAGATTATGAAGCTTTCTTT. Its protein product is CASSFPGTDYEAFF.

In DNA form, the CDR3 reads TGTGCCAGCATCCCTGGAAGCTCCTACAATGAGCAGTTCTTC. Amino acid sequence: CASIPGSSYNEQFF. V is TRBV27 and J is TRBJ2-1; D not certain. V lost 7 bases and J 0 bases, leaving 10 bases between the germline ends. Germline CDR1 and CDR2: MNHEY and SMNVEV (reference sequence). The CDR3 length is 14 residues.

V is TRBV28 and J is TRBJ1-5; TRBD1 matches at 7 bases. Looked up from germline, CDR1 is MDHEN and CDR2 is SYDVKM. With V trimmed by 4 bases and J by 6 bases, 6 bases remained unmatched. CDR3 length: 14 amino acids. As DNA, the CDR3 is TGTGCCAGCAGTTACCAGGGGGTAGGTCAGCCCCAGCATTTT. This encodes CASSYQGVGQPQHF.

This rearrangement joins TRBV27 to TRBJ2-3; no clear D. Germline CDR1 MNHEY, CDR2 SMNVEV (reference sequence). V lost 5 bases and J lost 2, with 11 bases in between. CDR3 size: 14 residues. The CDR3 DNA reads TGTGCCAGCAGTCCCCCCCGTATCACAGATACGCAGTATTTT. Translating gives CASSPPRITDTQYF.

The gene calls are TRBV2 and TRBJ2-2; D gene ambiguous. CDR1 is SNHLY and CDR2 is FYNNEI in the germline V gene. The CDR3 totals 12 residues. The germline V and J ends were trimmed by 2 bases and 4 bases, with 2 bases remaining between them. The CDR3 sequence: CASSERTGELFF. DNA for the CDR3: TGTGCCAGCAGTGAACGCACCGGGGAGCTGTTTTTT.

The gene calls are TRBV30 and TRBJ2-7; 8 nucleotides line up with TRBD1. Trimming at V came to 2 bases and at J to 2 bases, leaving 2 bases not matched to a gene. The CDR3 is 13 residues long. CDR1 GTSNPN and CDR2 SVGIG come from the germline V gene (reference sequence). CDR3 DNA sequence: TGTGCCTGGAGTCTACAGGGGGCCTACGAGCAGTACTTC. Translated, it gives CAWSLQGAYEQYF.

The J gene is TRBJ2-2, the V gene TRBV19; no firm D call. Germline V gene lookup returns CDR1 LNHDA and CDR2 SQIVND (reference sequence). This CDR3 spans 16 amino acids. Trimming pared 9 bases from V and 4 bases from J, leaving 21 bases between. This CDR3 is CASTVQVGGGTGELFF. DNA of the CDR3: TGTGCCAGCACGGTGCAGGTAGGCGGTGGCACCGGGGAGCTGTTTTTT. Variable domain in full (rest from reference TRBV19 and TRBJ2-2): DGGITQSPKYLFRKEGQNVTLSCEQNLNHDAMYWYRQDPGQGLRLIYYSQIVNDFQKGDIAEGYSVSREKKESFPLTVTSAQKNPTAFYLCASTVQVGGGTGELFFGEGSRLTVL.

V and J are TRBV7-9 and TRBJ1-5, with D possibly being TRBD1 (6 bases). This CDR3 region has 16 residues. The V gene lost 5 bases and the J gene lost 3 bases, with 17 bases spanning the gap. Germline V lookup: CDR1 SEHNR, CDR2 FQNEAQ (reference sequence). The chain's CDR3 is CASSLFIRDNNQPQHF. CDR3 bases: TGTGCCAGCAGCCTATTTATCCGGGACAACAATCAGCCCCAGCATTTT.

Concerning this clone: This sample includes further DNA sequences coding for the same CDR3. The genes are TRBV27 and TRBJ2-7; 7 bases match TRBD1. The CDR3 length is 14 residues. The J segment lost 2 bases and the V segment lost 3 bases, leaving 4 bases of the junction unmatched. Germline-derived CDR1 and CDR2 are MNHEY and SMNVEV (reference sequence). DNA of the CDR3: TGTGCCAGCAGTTTTTCGGGACAGACCTACGAGCAGTACTTC. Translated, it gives CASSFSGQTYEQYF.

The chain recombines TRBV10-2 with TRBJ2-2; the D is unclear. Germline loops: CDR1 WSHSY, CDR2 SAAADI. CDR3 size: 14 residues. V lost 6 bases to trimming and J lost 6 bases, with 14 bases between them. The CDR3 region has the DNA TGCGCCAGCAGAGGCGCGAGGATGGCCGGGGAGCTGTTTTTT. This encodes CASRGARMAGELFF.

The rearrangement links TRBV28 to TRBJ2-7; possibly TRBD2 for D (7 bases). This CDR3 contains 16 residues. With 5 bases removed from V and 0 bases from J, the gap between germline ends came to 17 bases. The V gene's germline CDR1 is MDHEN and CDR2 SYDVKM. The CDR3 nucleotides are TGTGCCAGCAGTCCCCGGGGGGCGGGGAGCTCCTACGAGCAGTACTTC. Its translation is CASSPRGAGSSYEQYF.

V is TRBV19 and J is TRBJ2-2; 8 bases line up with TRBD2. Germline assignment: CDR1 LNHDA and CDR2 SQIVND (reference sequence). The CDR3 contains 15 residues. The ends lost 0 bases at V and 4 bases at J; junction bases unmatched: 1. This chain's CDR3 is CASSIDREGTGELFF. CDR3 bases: TGTGCCAGTAGTATAGATCGGGAGGGCACCGGGGAGCTGTTTTTT.

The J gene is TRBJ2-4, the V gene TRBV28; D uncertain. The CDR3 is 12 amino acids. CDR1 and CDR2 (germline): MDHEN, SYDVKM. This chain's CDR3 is CATISAKNIQYF. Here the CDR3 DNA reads TGTGCTACGATATCTGCCAAAAACATTCAGTACTTC.

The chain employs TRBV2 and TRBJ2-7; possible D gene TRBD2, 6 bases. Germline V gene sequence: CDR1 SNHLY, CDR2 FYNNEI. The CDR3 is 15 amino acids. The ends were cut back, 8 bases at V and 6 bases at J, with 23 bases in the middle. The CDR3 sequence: CASYRSGDRPGEQYF. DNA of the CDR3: TGTGCCAGCTATCGGTCGGGAGATCGGCCGGGCGAGCAGTACTTC.